The T cell receptor (beta chain) described here comes from a study of T-cell memory formation after mild COVID-19. Study-level findings and limits: Clones shrinking between day 15 and 85 showed a balanced CD4/CD8 split, and those that grew later tilted toward CD4+. The study detected some responding clones in pre-infection memory, suggesting cross-reactive memory joined.

The V end lost 6 bases, the J end lost 3 bases, and 17 bases lay between the germline ends. Per germline, CDR1 DFQATT and CDR2 SNEGSKA (reference sequence). The CDR3 is 14 residues long. Comments on this clonotype: The antigen remains unidentified.

TCRdb passed the 5' RACE reads through MiXCR, listing each CDR3 protein once. The sample holds about 360,000 distinct CDR3 sequences, 10% to 15% seen once. The sequence came from a man aged 18 to 30 who had mild COVID-19 (a few samples of this study predate the infection). Cell type and time point are not known. The sample was PBMCs or a T cell subset sorted from them (not recorded which). The V call is TRBV20-1, the J call TRBJ2-5; the D call may be TRBD1 or TRBD2 (6 bases each). CDR3 sequence: CSAEGWGAEETQYF. The CDR3 region has the DNA TGCAGTGCGGAGGGATGGGGGGCCGAAGAGACCCAGTACTTC.